The 27 T cell receptor beta chains presented below share a single source sample, sequenced in a study of identical twins. MiXCR, run by TCRdb on the 5' RACE reads, gives a single entry per CDR3 protein. Found here are hundreds of thousands of distinct CDR3 sequences, around 5.7% of them singletons; the top ten hold around 1.7%. Input material: naive T cells sorted from blood. The receptor set was obtained from a man between 18 and 29 years old in good health.

Only a few counts were recorded for this clonotype. The gene calls are TRBV5-1 and TRBJ2-1, with TRBD2 identical over 9 bases. The CDR3 runs 13 residues. V lost 3 bases, J lost 10 bases, and 5 bases stayed unmatched. Germline CDR1 reads SGHRS; CDR2 reads YFSETQ. The CDR3 nucleotides read TGCGCCAGCAGCTCGGGACTAGCCAGGGAGCAGTTCTTC. Encoded protein: CASSSGLAREQFF.

This clonotype was detected many times. V usage is TRBV28 and J usage is TRBJ2-5; no reliable D call. There are 14 residues in the CDR3. V was cut by 2 bases and J by 3 bases, with 10 bases left in between. Per the germline V gene, CDR1 is MDHEN and CDR2 is SYDVKM. The CDR3 nucleotides are TGTGCCAGCAGTTTAATGGGCGCTGAAGAGACCCAGTACTTC. This gives the protein CASSLMGAEETQYF.

The chain recombines TRBV11-1 with TRBJ2-3, with TRBD2 matching 10 bases. Germline CDR1 and CDR2: SGHAT and FQDESV (reference sequence). Losses at the gene ends were 5 bases for V and 2 bases for J; bases not matched to a gene: 7. The CDR3 sequence is 16 residues long. In nucleotides, the CDR3 is TGTGCCAGCAGCATTTGGACTAGCGGCTACACAGATACGCAGTATTTT. Residues: CASSIWTSGYTDTQYF.

This clonotype came up a few times. The genes are TRBV7-9 and TRBJ2-1; D gene unclear. V was trimmed by 5 bases and J by 3 bases, leaving 11 bases between them. Looked up from germline, CDR1 is SEHNR and CDR2 is FQNEAQ (reference sequence). The length of the CDR3 is 14 residues. This CDR3 is CASSPVDNYNEQFF. CDR3 nucleotides: TGTGCCAGCAGCCCCGTTGACAACTACAATGAGCAGTTCTTC.

In this sample, this clonotype turned up many times. The chain combines TRBV11-2 with TRBJ2-1; the match to TRBD2 covers 7 bases. This CDR3 is 14 amino acids long. Germline CDR1 and CDR2: SGHAT and FQNNGV. With V trimmed by 3 bases and J by 1 base, 0 bases remained unmatched. This CDR3 reads CASSFGGSYNEQFF. The CDR3 nucleotides read TGTGCCAGCAGCTTCGGGGGGTCCTACAATGAGCAGTTCTTC.

The chain employs TRBV4-1 and TRBJ2-5; maybe TRBD2 (5 bases). V was shortened by 1 base and J by 4 bases, with 10 bases between the two germline ends. Germline CDR1 and CDR2: MGHRA and YSYEKL. The CDR3 runs to 14 residues. This CDR3 is CASSQGGGPETQYF. Written as DNA, the CDR3 is TGCGCCAGCAGCCAAGGAGGAGGCCCAGAGACCCAGTACTTC.

This clonotype showed up many times. The gene calls are TRBV12-3 or TRBV12-4 and TRBJ2-3, with 7 bases aligning to TRBD1. V shed 6 bases and J 0 bases; nucleotides not matched to a gene: 9. This CDR3 contains 16 residues. CDR3 in DNA: TGTGCCAGCAGCAGATCCGGGACAGTCAGCACAGATACGCAGTATTTT. Protein: CASSRSGTVSTDTQYF.

Many counts were recorded for this clonotype. The chain recombines TRBV7-2 with TRBJ1-2; D perhaps matches TRBD1 (6 bases). V lost 5 bases to trimming and J lost 0 bases, with 16 bases between them. The CDR3 is 16 residues long. CDR1 SGHTA and CDR2 FQGNSA come from the germline V gene. The CDR3 bases are TGTGCCAGCAGCCCCTGGGGGCGGACAACTAACTATGGCTACACCTTC. It translates to CASSPWGRTTNYGYTF.

This clonotype was counted only a few times. The chain has TRBV19 and TRBJ1-1; D remains unclear. Per the germline V gene, CDR1 is LNHDA and CDR2 is SQIVND (reference sequence). This CDR3 spans 13 amino acids. V shed 6 bases and J shed 0 bases, with 8 bases lying between them. CDR3 amino acids: CASRVSLNTEAFF. The DNA of the CDR3 is TGTGCCAGTAGAGTCTCGCTGAACACTGAAGCTTTCTTT.

This clonotype was seen ten or more times. The chain combines TRBV29-1 with TRBJ2-3; D might be TRBD1 (6 bases). V shed 8 bases and J shed 0 bases, with 12 bases lying between them. The CDR3 sequence is 13 residues long. Germline V gene lookup returns CDR1 SQVTM and CDR2 ANQGSEA. The CDR3 DNA reads as TGCAGCCCCAGGGGCGAGAGCACAGATACGCAGTATTTT. Translating it yields CSPRGESTDTQYF.

This clonotype was seen repeatedly, ten times or more. The chain employs TRBV12-3 or TRBV12-4 and TRBJ1-5; 11 bases agree with TRBD1. The CDR3 is made up of 16 amino acids. Trimming cost V 0 bases and J 6 bases; bases outside gene matches: 4. The CDR3 DNA reads as TGTGCCAGCAGTTTAGCCCGGACAGGGGGCTCTCAGCCCCAGCATTTT. It codes for CASSLARTGGSQPQHF.

On this clonotype itself: The germline gene is not matched at one end of the junction; a read error may be the cause. The V call is TRBV5-1, the J call TRBJ2-7; 8 bases are shared with TRBD1. The CDR3 runs 15 residues. From germline, CDR1 is SGHRS and CDR2 YFSETQ. In nucleotides, the CDR3 is TGCGCCAGCAGCCCCTGGACAGGGCTGACCTACGAGCAGGACTTC. It codes for CASSPWTGLTYEQDF.

This clonotype was found many times. This chain uses TRBV12-3 or TRBV12-4 with TRBJ2-1, with 9 bases that match TRBD2. Trimming took 5 bases from V and 15 from J; bases not matched to a gene: 11. This CDR3 spans 13 amino acids. CDR3 residues: CASSSGRPTPGFF. The CDR3 DNA is TGTGCCAGCAGTAGCGGGAGGCCCACTCCCGGGTTCTTC.

This clonotype has a count of ten or more. This sequence joins TRBV5-1 and TRBJ2-1; 8 positions agree with TRBD1. The trim removed 5 bases at V and 5 bases at J, leaving 12 bases unmatched. The CDR3 loop spans 16 amino acids. Per germline, CDR1 SGHRS and CDR2 YFSETQ. CDR3 in DNA: TGCGCCAGCAGTCGAACTACAGGGGGATCCCACAATGAGCAGTTCTTC. This codes for CASSRTTGGSHNEQFF.

The V gene is TRBV18, the J gene TRBJ2-1; D remains ambiguous. V was pared by 2 bases and J by 9 bases, with 11 bases between. The CDR3 covers 13 residues. Germline V gene data show CDR1 as KGHSH and CDR2 as LQKENI. The CDR3 nucleotides are TGTGCCAGCTCACCAGCCGCATTGGGTGAGCAGTTCTTC. It codes for CASSPAALGEQFF. Using reference TRBV18 and TRBJ2-1 for the parts outside the CDR3, the full variable domain is NAGVMQNPRHLVRRRGQEARLRCSPMKGHSHVYWYRQLPEEGLKFMVYLQKENIIDESGMPKERFSAEFPKEGPSILRIQQVVRGDSAAYFCASSPAALGEQFFGPGTRLTVL.

In its sample, this clonotype was seen many times. The chain uses TRBV15 and TRBJ1-3, with TRBD1 identical over 10 bases. V shed 2 bases, J shed 5 bases, and the junction held 9 bases outside the gene matches. This CDR3 contains 17 residues. CDR1 and CDR2 (germline): LNHNV, YYDKDF (reference sequence). The CDR3 sequence: CATSRKVGTGDRNTIYF. The CDR3 nucleotides read TGTGCCACCAGCAGAAAAGTCGGGACAGGGGACCGAAACACCATATATTTT.

This clonotype was recorded at least ten times. The chain is built from TRBV5-5 and TRBJ2-2; TRBD2 is a possible D gene (5 bases). CDR1 is SGHKS, CDR2 YYEKEE, per germline (reference sequence). The CDR3 is 18 amino acids. Trimming took off 2 bases at V and 3 bases at J, with 20 bases between the two ends. CDR3 sequence (DNA): TGTGCCAGCAGCTTCAGCCCCAAGAGGGTGAGAGACACCGGGGAGCTGTTTTTT. Protein sequence: CASSFSPKRVRDTGELFF.

This clonotype has a handful of counts. The chain has TRBV6-2 or TRBV6-3 and TRBJ2-3; 7 bases are a match to TRBD2. V lost 8 bases, J lost 1 base, and 3 bases stayed unmatched. The CDR3 is made up of 13 amino acids. Germline V gene lookup returns CDR1 MNHEY and CDR2 SVGEGT. The CDR3 sequence is CASGLAGTDTQYF. CDR3 nucleotides: TGTGCCAGCGGGCTAGCGGGCACAGATACGCAGTATTTT.

V usage is TRBV12-3 or TRBV12-4 and J usage is TRBJ2-7, with D possibly being TRBD1 or TRBD2 (5 bases each). There are 14 residues in the CDR3. V lost 3 bases and J 2 bases, leaving 11 bases between the germline ends. The CDR3 region is CASSLGTSTYEQYF. As DNA, the CDR3 is TGTGCCAGCAGTTTGGGGACCTCAACCTACGAGCAGTACTTC.

This chain connects TRBV11-2 to TRBJ2-5, with 13 bases identical to TRBD2. V was clipped by 4 bases and J by 3 bases; unmatched bases: 11. The CDR3 has 18 amino acids. From germline, CDR1 is SGHAT and CDR2 FQNNGV. The CDR3: CASSSQLAGGPREETQYF. The CDR3, as DNA: TGTGCCAGCAGCTCCCAACTAGCGGGAGGGCCGAGAGAAGAGACCCAGTACTTC.

This clonotype has a count of ten or more. V usage is TRBV7-9 and J usage is TRBJ2-3; TRBD2 agrees at 12 bases. CDR1 and CDR2 from the germline V gene are SEHNR and FQNEAQ (reference sequence). The V segment lost 5 bases and the J segment 5 bases; nucleotides outside the gene matches: 11. This CDR3 is built from 17 residues. The CDR3 reads CASSLIGLAGTLDTQYF. CDR3 sequence (DNA): TGTGCCAGCAGCCTCATTGGACTAGCGGGAACGTTAGATACGCAGTATTTT.

This clonotype was seen ten or more times. V usage is TRBV7-9 and J usage is TRBJ2-1, with TRBD2 as a possible D gene (6 bases). CDR3 length: 16 amino acids. Germline values: CDR1 SEHNR, CDR2 FQNEAQ (reference sequence). V shed 1 base and J shed 8 bases, with 18 bases lying between them. CDR3 coding DNA: TGTGCCAGCAGCTTAGGCTTGGTTCTGGGGGAGGATGAGCAGTTCTTC. Amino acids: CASSLGLVLGEDEQFF.

Many counts were recorded for this clonotype. The genes are TRBV30 and TRBJ1-1, with TRBD1 as a possible D gene (5 bases). V was pared by 2 bases and J by 5 bases, with 12 bases between. The germline CDR1 and CDR2 sequences are GTSNPN and SVGIG (reference sequence). The CDR3 runs to 13 residues. The CDR3 protein is CAWSWQGGTEAFF. CDR3 DNA sequence: TGTGCCTGGAGTTGGCAGGGAGGGACTGAAGCTTTCTTT.

The rearrangement links TRBV5-5 to TRBJ2-1, with D possibly being TRBD1 or TRBD2 (5 bases each). The germline V gene encodes CDR1 SGHKS and CDR2 YYEKEE (reference sequence). Trimming removed 5 bases at V and 0 bases at J, with 18 bases between. The length of the CDR3 is 17 residues. The CDR3 region has the DNA TGTGCCAGCAGGCCCGAGGTGGGGCGGGTCTCCTACAATGAGCAGTTCTTC. It encodes CASRPEVGRVSYNEQFF.

V is TRBV7-2 and J is TRBJ2-7, with D tentatively TRBD1 or TRBD2 (5 bases each). Germline CDR1 is SGHTA and CDR2 is FQGNSA. This CDR3 is 14 amino acids long. V lost 5 bases, J lost 6 bases, and 17 bases lay in between. The CDR3 bases are TGTGCCAGCAGCATAGGGACCGAGAGAACCGAGCAGTACGTC. This translates into CASSIGTERTEQYV.

As to this clonotype: It may be a read error: a sequence one base away is much more abundant. J is TRBJ1-1 and V is TRBV7-9, with D unresolved. Trimming took 5 bases from V and 1 from J, leaving 17 bases between them. Germline lookup yields CDR1 SEHNR and CDR2 FQNEAQ (reference sequence). CDR3 length equals 16 residues. CDR3 loop: CASSPGPNVRNTEAFF. In nucleotides, the CDR3 is TGTGCCAGCAGCCCCGGACCGAACGTAAGGAACACTGAAGCTTTCTTT.

The table lists this clonotype with many counts. The chain combines TRBV12-3 or TRBV12-4 with TRBJ2-3, with D possibly being TRBD1 (5 bases). The CDR3 runs to 15 residues. Between the trimmed V and J ends, which lost 3 bases and 3 bases, there was a span of 13 bases. The CDR3 region is CASSFGMGLTDTQYF. CDR3 DNA: TGTGCCAGCAGTTTTGGGATGGGGCTAACAGATACGCAGTATTTT.